The next 16 T cell receptor beta chains were all read from a single sample in a study of T-cell reconstitution after alpha-beta-depleted transplantation in children. Unique molecular identifiers tagged the TCRbeta library. TCRdb redid the calling of the PCR reads with MiXCR, one entry per CDR3 protein. The sample holds about 240,000 distinct CDR3 sequences, around 12% seen once. The sample here was PBMCs from the stem cell graft donor, taken from the stem cell graft. These receptor sequences come from a human donor who donated a stem cell graft to a child with acute lymphoblastic leukemia.

The table lists this clonotype with a count of one. The chain uses TRBV2 and TRBJ1-4; unclear D gene. The V end was cut by 1 base, the J end by 5 bases, with 17 bases between. CDR1 and CDR2 from the germline V gene are SNHLY and FYNNEI. The CDR3 length is 17 residues. The CDR3 reads CASSEGRLGLTNEKLFF. The DNA for the CDR3 is TGTGCCAGCAGTGAAGGAAGGTTAGGACTGACGAATGAAAAACTGTTTTTT.

There are many counts of this clonotype. V is TRBV29-1 and J is TRBJ2-5; 9 nucleotides align to TRBD2. The CDR3 is made up of 12 amino acids. V lost 7 bases, J lost 4 bases, and 4 bases stayed unmatched. CDR1 is SQVTM, CDR2 ANQGSEA, per germline. CDR3: CSGRREGETQYF. In DNA form, the CDR3 reads TGCAGCGGCCGGCGGGAGGGAGAGACCCAGTACTTC.

This clonotype was detected ten times or more. The chain employs TRBV24-1 and TRBJ2-3; D is unresolved. V gave up 4 bases and J gave up 3 bases, with 16 bases separating them. Germline values: CDR1 KGHDR, CDR2 SFDVKD. This CDR3 is built from 16 residues. The CDR3 protein is CATSEPGVTGTDTQYF. The DNA of the CDR3 is TGTGCCACCAGTGAGCCAGGCGTCACCGGTACAGATACGCAGTATTTT.

The rearrangement links TRBV30 to TRBJ2-5; TRBD1 is a possible D gene (6 bases). Germline V gives CDR1 GTSNPN, CDR2 SVGIG (reference sequence). V was trimmed by 4 bases and J by 3 bases, leaving 12 bases between them. The CDR3 is made up of 13 amino acids. The CDR3 nucleotides are TGTGCCTGGAATGGACAGACGGAAGAGACCCAGTACTTC. Translating gives CAWNGQTEETQYF.

In regard to this clonotype: One end of the junction is discordant with germline, which a read error may explain. The gene calls are TRBV29-1 and TRBJ2-4, with no clear D. CDR1 is SQVTM, CDR2 ANQGSEA, per germline. The CDR3 loop spans 13 amino acids. The DNA for the CDR3 is TGCAGCGTTGAACCCGGGCTGGGGAACAGTCAGTACTTC. Protein: CSVEPGLGNSQYF.

The chain carries TRBV12-3 or TRBV12-4 and TRBJ1-1, with a weak D call TRBD1 (5 bases). V lost 8 bases and J lost 5, with 21 bases in between. There are 15 residues in the CDR3. CDR3 DNA sequence: TGTGCCAGCCCCCCCGCAGGGCATGATGGAACTGAAGCTTTCTTT. Protein sequence: CASPPAGHDGTEAFF.

In regard to this clonotype: This may stem from a read error, because a much larger clone lies one nucleotide away. This sequence joins TRBV27 and TRBJ2-6; D tentatively reads TRBD1 or TRBD2 (6 bases each). The CDR3 is 16 residues long. Germline-derived CDR1 and CDR2 are MNHEY and SMNVEV (reference sequence). The CDR3 region is CATSAAVYTGANGLTF. CDR3 nucleotides: TGTGCCACCAGCGCGGCCGTTTATACGGGGGCCAACGGCCTGACTTTC.

This clonotype was recorded many times. V is TRBV20-1 and J is TRBJ1-5; D unresolved. Between the trimmed V and J ends, which lost 6 bases and 3 bases, there was a span of 12 bases. The CDR3 runs 13 residues. Per germline, CDR1 DFQATT and CDR2 SNEGSKA (reference sequence). The CDR3 spells CSAAGPNNQPQHF. CDR3 DNA sequence: TGCAGTGCAGCTGGACCGAACAATCAGCCCCAGCATTTT.

This clonotype has ten or more counts. The genes are TRBV6-2 or TRBV6-3 and TRBJ1-4; D not resolved. Trimming shortened V by 6 bases and J by 5 bases, and 16 bases separated the two germline ends. Germline CDR1 MNHEY, CDR2 SVGEGT. This CDR3 is built from 15 residues. CDR3 sequence reads: CASSAFGNLNEKLFF. In DNA form, the CDR3 reads TGTGCCAGCAGCGCATTCGGGAACTTAAATGAAAAACTGTTTTTT.

J is TRBJ1-4 and V is TRBV7-9, with D unresolved. The CDR3 has 12 residues. The V end was cut by 6 bases, the J end by 16 bases, with 18 bases between. The V gene's germline CDR1 is SEHNR and CDR2 FQNEAQ (reference sequence). The CDR3 nucleotides read TGTGCCAGCAGACCAAATTCCGGCGACCCGTTTTTT. Encoded protein: CASRPNSGDPFF.

The sample holds many counts of this clonotype. The chain uses TRBV9 and TRBJ2-5, with a tentative D call TRBD1 (6 bases). V lost 0 bases to trimming and J lost 5 bases, with 11 bases between them. The germline V gene encodes CDR1 SGDLS and CDR2 YYNGEE. The CDR3 extends over 14 amino acids. The CDR3 region is CASSVGVQGETQYF. DNA of the CDR3: TGTGCCAGCAGCGTAGGGGTCCAGGGGGAGACCCAGTACTTC.

This clonotype was seen at least ten times. The V gene is TRBV20-1, the J gene TRBJ2-3, with 13 bases aligning to TRBD2. After removal of 0 bases from V and 3 bases from J, the junction contained 6 bases not matched to a gene. The CDR3 is made up of 17 amino acids. CDR1 is DFQATT, CDR2 SNEGSKA, per germline (reference sequence). Here the CDR3 reads CSARDRTSGSFTDTQYF. The CDR3 coding sequence is TGCAGTGCTAGAGATCGGACTAGCGGGAGTTTTACAGATACGCAGTATTTT.

This clonotype was seen a few times. The gene calls are TRBV21-1 and TRBJ2-2; the table's D call TRBD1 went unverified against the DNA. TRBV21-1 is classified as a pseudogene. The CDR3 consists of 16 residues. This CDR3 is CASSKEPGQNTGELFF. CDR3 coding DNA: TGTGCCAGCAGCAAAGAACCGGGACAGAACACCGGGGAGCTGTTTTTT.

Turning to this clonotype: A much larger clone lies one base from this, so it may be a read error. The V and J genes are TRBV5-5 and TRBJ2-6; D is undetermined. The germline CDR1 and CDR2 sequences are SGHKS and YYEKEE (reference sequence). This CDR3 is 14 amino acids long. In DNA form, the CDR3 reads TGTGCCAGCAGCTTGCCGGTTACGGCCAACGGCCTGACTTTC. Translating gives CASSLPVTANGLTF.

The rearrangement uses TRBV29-1 and TRBJ2-5; 8 bases are a match to TRBD2. Germline V CDR1 and CDR2: SQVTM, ANQGSEA. This CDR3 is 13 amino acids long. Losses at the gene ends were 7 bases for V and 5 bases for J; bases not matched to a gene: 9. The CDR3 loop is CSAKLTSAETQYF. CDR3 coding DNA: TGCAGCGCTAAACTGACTAGCGCCGAGACCCAGTACTTC.

The rearrangement links TRBV5-1 to TRBJ2-4; tentative D call: TRBD2 (6 bases). The CDR3 extends over 13 amino acids. V was cut by 4 bases and J by 15 bases, with 20 bases left in between. Germline V lookup: CDR1 SGHRS, CDR2 YFSETQ. Here the CDR3 DNA reads TGCGCCAGCAGCGCGGGACTGGAGGCCCCTTGGTACTTC. It encodes CASSAGLEAPWYF. Variable domain in full (rest from reference TRBV5-1 and TRBJ2-4): KAGVTQTPRYLIKTRGQQVTLSCSPISGHRSVSWYQQTPGQGLQFLFEYFSETQRNKGNFPGRFSGRQFSNSRSEMNVSTLELGDSALYLCASSAGLEAPWYFGAGTRLSVL.